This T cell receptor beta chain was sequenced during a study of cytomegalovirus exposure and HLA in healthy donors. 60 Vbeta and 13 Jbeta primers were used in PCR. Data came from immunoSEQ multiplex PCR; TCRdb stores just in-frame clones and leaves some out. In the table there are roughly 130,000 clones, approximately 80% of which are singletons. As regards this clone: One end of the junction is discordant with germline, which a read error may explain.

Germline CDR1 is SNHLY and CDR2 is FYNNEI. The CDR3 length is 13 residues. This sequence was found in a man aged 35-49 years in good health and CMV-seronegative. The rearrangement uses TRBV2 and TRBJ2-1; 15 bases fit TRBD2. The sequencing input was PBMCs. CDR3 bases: TGTGCCAGCAGTGAGGGACTAGCGGGGGGTGGGGTCTTC. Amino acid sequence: CASSEGLAGGGVF.